This record concerns one T cell receptor beta chain sequence. Recovered status applied to Cohort 3 donors who had two consecutive negative PCRs. It also applied to those with clearance or with symptom resolution. This record belongs to a study of blood T cell repertoires in COVID-19. Study as a whole: Donors in the United States, Italy and Spain gave samples during acute or convalescent COVID-19. PBMCs, B-cell-depleted T cells, or T cells were the source of the cDNA or gDNA that made up the material.

TCRdb keeps only in-frame clones here, not all; method: immunoSEQ multiplex PCR. The repertoire holds just over 350,000 clones, with approximately 84% as singletons. Germline CDR1 LGHNA, CDR2 YNFKEQ. V was trimmed by 1 base and J by 4 bases, leaving 20 bases between them. CDR3 size: 17 residues. Sequencing input: PBMCs or T cells enriched from blood (not recorded which). This sequence joins TRBV4-2 and TRBJ2-7; possible D gene TRBD1, 6 bases. The sequence was obtained from a woman younger than 45 who had recovered from COVID-19. The CDR3 is CASSQAFDRPQKYEQYF. The CDR3 bases are TGTGCCAGCAGCCAAGCATTCGACAGGCCCCAGAAGTACGAGCAGTACTTC.